These 18 T cell receptor beta chains were sequenced from one sample in a study of blood T cell repertoires in COVID-19. Profiling relied on immunoSEQ multiplex PCR, and the TCRdb table lists in-frame clones only, not all of them. The data contain tens of thousands of clones, around 85% of them singletons. Sequencing was done on a sample of peripheral blood. The source of these receptors is a man between 65 and 85 years old with acute or convalescent COVID-19.

The V and J genes are TRBV9 and TRBJ2-7; the D gene is possibly TRBD1 (5 bases). This CDR3 is built from 12 residues. Germline V gene data show CDR1 as SGDLS and CDR2 as YYNGEE. Trimming removed 7 bases from V and 5 bases from J, with 13 bases in between. CDR3 DNA sequence: TGTGCCAGCGGACATACGCACAACGAGCAGTACTTC. Its protein is CASGHTHNEQYF.

V usage is TRBV7-6 and J usage is TRBJ2-1, with D unclear. V lost 2 bases and J lost 5, with 13 bases in between. This CDR3 spans 15 amino acids. Germline V lookup: CDR1 SGHVS, CDR2 FNYEAQ. The CDR3 sequence: CASSLFVSRNNEQFF. The CDR3 DNA follows: TGTGCCAGCAGCTTATTCGTCTCGAGAAACAATGAGCAGTTCTTC.

The chain couples TRBV5-4 to TRBJ1-1, with 7 bases identical to TRBD1. Trimming removed 0 bases from V and 5 bases from J; junction bases left unmatched: 10. This CDR3 comprises 16 residues. Germline values: CDR1 SGHNT, CDR2 YYREEE (reference sequence). The CDR3 DNA reads as TGTGCCAGCAGCTTGGCCGGAGGGGGCGGAGATACTGAAGCTTTCTTT. This gives the protein CASSLAGGGGDTEAFF.

The chain joins TRBV7-9 to TRBJ2-5; TRBD1 might be the D (5 bases). The CDR3 is 12 residues long. Deletions cut 5 bases from V and 1 base from J, with 5 bases between. Germline values: CDR1 SEHNR, CDR2 FQNEAQ (reference sequence). DNA for the CDR3: TGTGCCAGCAGCCAGGGCCAAGAGACCCAGTACTTC. Translated, it gives CASSQGQETQYF.

CDR3: CASSIRRGATEAFF. CDR3 DNA sequence: TGTGCCAGTAGTATACGCAGGGGGGCCACTGAAGCTTTCTTT. The gene calls are TRBV19 and TRBJ1-1; 7 bases map to TRBD1. The V and J ends lost 2 bases and 4 bases, in that order; junction bases with no gene match: 4. The CDR3 length is 14 residues. CDR1 LNHDA and CDR2 SQIVND come from the germline V gene (reference sequence).

V and J are TRBV5-4 and TRBJ2-3; TRBD1 matches at 11 bases. J gave up 1 base and V 4 bases, and 8 bases lay outside the gene matches. Germline lookup yields CDR1 SGHNT and CDR2 YYREEE (reference sequence). The CDR3 sequence is 17 residues long. CDR3 sequence reads: CASSPGQGARGTDTQYF. CDR3 nucleotides: TGTGCCAGCAGCCCAGGACAGGGGGCGCGGGGCACAGATACGCAGTATTTT.

V and J are TRBV2 and TRBJ1-1; possible D gene TRBD1, 5 bases. The CDR3 covers 13 residues. The ends were cut back, 7 bases at V and 5 bases at J, with 14 bases in the middle. The germline V gene has CDR1 SNHLY and CDR2 FYNNEI. The CDR3 coding sequence is TGTGCCAGCAACCGGGCAGGGATGACTGAAGCTTTCTTT. Its translation: CASNRAGMTEAFF.

The V call is TRBV10-3, the J call TRBJ1-3, with D unclear. V was clipped by 4 bases and J by 4 bases, with 2 bases between them. Germline loops: CDR1 ENHRY, CDR2 SYGVKD. CDR3 length: 11 residues. CDR3 sequence reads: CAISAGNTIYF. CDR3 DNA sequence: TGTGCCATCAGTGCAGGAAACACCATATATTTT.

V gene TRBV19 combines with J gene TRBJ1-2; unclear D gene. V gave up 4 bases and J gave up 4 bases, with 10 bases separating them. The germline CDR1 and CDR2 sequences are LNHDA and SQIVND (reference sequence). The CDR3 spans 13 residues. In DNA, the CDR3 is TGTGCCAGTAGTAGAACGACGGGCTATGGCTACACCTTC. Translation gives CASSRTTGYGYTF.

The CDR3 nucleotides read TGTGCCAGCAGCGGCAGACCTAGTCTAAATTCACCCCTCCACTTT. It specifies CASSGRPSLNSPLHF. This chain uses TRBV3-1 (or the pseudogene TRBV3-2) with TRBJ1-6; D remains ambiguous. CDR3 length: 15 amino acids. The V gene's germline CDR1 is LGHDT and CDR2 YNNKEL (reference sequence). The V end was cut by 5 bases, the J end by 7 bases, with 15 bases between.

V usage is TRBV11-2 and J usage is TRBJ2-7, with 7 bases that match TRBD1. CDR1 and CDR2 (germline): SGHAT, FQNNGV. CDR3 length equals 12 residues. J gave up 4 bases and V 5 bases, and 2 bases lay outside the gene matches. Here the CDR3 reads CASSQQGYEQYF. The CDR3 nucleotides read TGTGCCAGCAGCCAACAGGGGTACGAGCAGTACTTC.

V gene TRBV4-1 combines with J gene TRBJ2-6, with D possibly being TRBD2 (5 bases). The CDR3 covers 17 residues. The germline CDR1 and CDR2 sequences are MGHRA and YSYEKL. V lost 3 bases and J lost 0, with 12 bases in between. The CDR3 nucleotides are TGCGCCAGCAGCCATGACCCAGGAGGCTCTGGGGCCAACGTCCTGACTTTC. Encoded protein: CASSHDPGGSGANVLTF.

The chain is built from TRBV2 and TRBJ2-7; 8 bases fit TRBD2. Trimming at V came to 4 bases and at J to 4 bases, leaving 6 bases not matched to a gene. Germline V gene data show CDR1 as SNHLY and CDR2 as FYNNEI. CDR3 length: 14 residues. The CDR3 here is CASSGAGAPYEQYF. The CDR3 coding sequence is TGTGCCAGCAGTGGAGCGGGGGCTCCGTACGAGCAGTACTTC.

This clone was observed a handful of times. This chain joins TRBV19 and TRBJ2-5, with 8 nucleotides matching TRBD1. Germline V gene lookup returns CDR1 LNHDA and CDR2 SQIVND (reference sequence). This CDR3 spans 14 amino acids. V lost 4 bases, J lost 5 bases, and 6 bases stayed unmatched. CDR3 sequence: CASSTTPGGETQYF. The CDR3 region has the DNA TGTGCCAGTAGTACCACACCAGGGGGCGAGACCCAGTACTTC.

The CDR3 region is CASSSHRVSSYNEQFF. For the CDR3, the DNA is TGTGCCAGCAGCTCCCACAGGGTGAGCTCCTACAATGAGCAGTTCTTC. The chain joins TRBV7-2 to TRBJ2-1; maybe TRBD1 (6 bases). The CDR3 runs 16 residues. Germline values: CDR1 SGHTA, CDR2 FQGNSA. Trimming pared 4 bases from V and 0 bases from J, leaving 13 bases between. The whole variable domain, remainder taken from reference TRBV7-2 and TRBJ2-1, is GAGVSQSPSNKVTEKGKDVELRCDPISGHTALYWYRQSLGQGLEFLIYFQGNSAPDKSGLPSDRFSAERTGGSVSTLTIQRTQQEDSAVYLCASSSHRVSSYNEQFFGPGTRLTVL.

This rearrangement joins TRBV6-6 to TRBJ2-7; D is perhaps TRBD2 (6 bases). Germline lookup yields CDR1 MNHNY and CDR2 SVGAGI (reference sequence). The CDR3 extends over 16 amino acids. V lost 5 bases and J lost 5, with 22 bases in between. The CDR3 coding sequence is TGTGCCAGCAGTCCAAGGAGGGTTCGGCAACAGGACGAGCAGTACTTC. Amino acid sequence: CASSPRRVRQQDEQYF.

This sequence joins TRBV6-5 and TRBJ2-7; a weak D match, TRBD1 (5 bases). Germline assignment: CDR1 MNHEY and CDR2 SVGAGI. Deletions cut 6 bases from V and 4 bases from J, with 13 bases between. The CDR3 is 13 residues long. DNA of the CDR3: TGTGCCAGCAGCCCCCGACAGCAGTACGAGCAGTACTTC. Protein sequence: CASSPRQQYEQYF.

The chain has TRBV6-4 and TRBJ2-5; D gene ambiguous. Germline-derived CDR1 and CDR2 are MRHNA and SNTAGT. Trimming removed 4 bases at V and 1 base at J, with 10 bases between. The CDR3 totals 14 residues. The CDR3 nucleotides read TGTGCCAGCAGTGGCCCAGGTTTCCAAGAGACCCAGTACTTC. Amino acids: CASSGPGFQETQYF.